This T cell receptor (beta chain) comes out of a study of shared clonotypes between healthy human individuals. Study-wide background: A few men and two women, aged 18 to 49, were donors.

Losses at the gene ends were 0 bases for V and 1 base for J; bases not matched to a gene: 5. Germline loops: CDR1 SGHVS, CDR2 FNYEAQ. The CDR3 totals 17 residues. Findings and limits, study-wide: Among donors, the sharing of clonotypes was expected to be influenced by sequencing depth.

About this clone: Its antigen is as yet unknown.

Running of the assay took place at deep level. Each PCR replicate from the sorted subsets contained roughly 210 ng DNA, which is about 31,000 T cell genomes. The repertoire was sequenced with immunoSEQ multiplex PCR; TCRdb's copy has only in-frame clones and lacks some. The table lists 1,400,000 or so clones, around 98.5% of them singletons. The sequencing sample was made of naive CD4+ T cells sorted from blood. The subset was: CD45RA+ positively selected. The receptor was derived from a man aged 25-45 years in good health. The V gene is TRBV7-6, the J gene TRBJ2-7, with TRBD2 matching 11 bases. CDR3 sequence: CASSLAAGTSGSYEQYF. For the CDR3, the DNA is TGTGCCAGCAGCTTAGCAGCCGGGACTAGCGGTTCCTACGAGCAGTACTTC.